These 20 T cell receptor beta chains originate from one sample sequenced in a study of a mutant IDH1 vaccine in newly diagnosed glioma. Produced via immunoSEQ multiplex PCR; TCRdb's table is partial and in-frame only. The sample has tens of thousands of clones, roughly 79% seen once. Time point of the sample: week 35, safety follow-up. A single vaccine dose contained 300 ug of mutant IDH1 20-mer peptide, and topical imiquimod was used with it. These receptors' targets are unknown. The source material was PBMCs, sampled from a glioma patient whose treatment included an IDH1 peptide vaccine. The receptors originated from a man in his forties with glioma.

This sequence joins TRBV4-3 and TRBJ2-3, with D unclear. Germline values: CDR1 LGHNA, CDR2 YSLEER. This CDR3 is 16 amino acids long. Trimming stripped 1 base from V and 0 bases from J, with 11 bases between. CDR3 coding DNA: TGCGCCAGCAGCCAAGGACATGGGTCTAGCACAGATACGCAGTATTTT. This encodes CASSQGHGSSTDTQYF.

The V call is TRBV19, the J call TRBJ2-5; TRBD1 might be the D (7 bases). V gave up 2 bases and J gave up 5 bases, with 12 bases separating them. The CDR3 consists of 14 residues. Germline values: CDR1 LNHDA, CDR2 SQIVND (reference sequence). The CDR3 coding sequence is TGTGCCAGTAGTATACAGGGGGGTGCGGAGACCCAGTACTTC. The encoded protein is CASSIQGGAETQYF. Variable domain in full (rest from reference TRBV19 and TRBJ2-5): DGGITQSPKYLFRKEGQNVTLSCEQNLNHDAMYWYRQDPGQGLRLIYYSQIVNDFQKGDIAEGYSVSREKKESFPLTVTSAQKNPTAFYLCASSIQGGAETQYFGPGTRLLVL.

V usage is TRBV5-4 and J usage is TRBJ1-1; D perhaps matches TRBD1 (5 bases). The CDR3 extends over 16 amino acids. V was pared by 0 bases and J by 3 bases, with 15 bases between. From germline, CDR1 is SGHNT and CDR2 YYREEE (reference sequence). The CDR3 loop reads CASSLVKGAVDTEAFF. The CDR3 coding sequence is TGTGCCAGCAGCTTGGTGAAAGGGGCGGTGGACACTGAAGCTTTCTTT.

The rearrangement links TRBV7-2 to TRBJ1-2, with a weak D call TRBD1 (5 bases). V was shortened by 2 bases and J by 8 bases, with 12 bases between the two germline ends. The CDR3 loop spans 13 amino acids. Germline values: CDR1 SGHTA, CDR2 FQGNSA. CDR3 sequence reads: CASSLQGARGYTF. The CDR3 region has the DNA TGTGCCAGCAGCTTACAGGGAGCCAGGGGCTACACCTTC.

The V gene is TRBV4-3, the J gene TRBJ2-7; D might be TRBD1 or TRBD2, each matching 5 bases. V was cut by 4 bases and J by 3 bases, with 19 bases left in between. Germline CDR1 reads LGHNA; CDR2 reads YSLEER. The CDR3 has 16 residues. The CDR3 DNA reads as TGCGCCAGCAGCCGGGATGGGACGAGGGGCCGCTACGAGCAGTACTTC. This translates into CASSRDGTRGRYEQYF.

The chain uses TRBV27 and TRBJ1-1; D not resolved. The CDR3 loop spans 14 amino acids. The V end was cut by 1 base, the J end by 3 bases, with 9 bases between. Germline lookup yields CDR1 MNHEY and CDR2 SMNVEV (reference sequence). The CDR3 nucleotides are TGTGCCAGCAGTTTATTTTCGGTCCACACTGAAGCTTTCTTT. As protein: CASSLFSVHTEAFF.

On this clone: The junction differs from germline at one of its ends, possibly a read error. The genes are TRBV30 and TRBJ2-7; D gene uncertain. The CDR3 runs to 11 residues. Germline V gene sequence: CDR1 GTSNPN, CDR2 SVGIG (reference sequence). The CDR3 here is CAWSVTGPQDF. In DNA, the CDR3 is TGTGCCTGGAGTGTAACCGGGCCCCAGGACTTC.

The rearrangement joins TRBV4-3 to TRBJ2-5; a possible D gene is TRBD1 (5 bases). This CDR3 comprises 13 residues. Per germline, CDR1 LGHNA and CDR2 YSLEER. V was clipped by 1 base and J by 2 bases, with 5 bases between them. The CDR3 loop is CASSQGQQETQYF. The CDR3 coding sequence is TGCGCCAGCAGCCAAGGACAGCAAGAGACCCAGTACTTC.

The chain employs TRBV6-6 and TRBJ1-5; TRBD1 aligns across 9 bases. Trimming cost V 6 bases and J 4 bases; bases outside gene matches: 7. Germline CDR1 reads MNHNY; CDR2 reads SVGAGI (reference sequence). The CDR3 contains 15 residues. CDR3 loop: CASRSGTGKNQPQHF. CDR3 DNA sequence: TGTGCCAGCAGATCCGGGACAGGGAAAAATCAGCCCCAGCATTTT.

The V and J genes are TRBV15 and TRBJ2-7; D ambiguous. V was clipped by 3 bases and J by 3 bases, with 12 bases between them. The germline CDR1 and CDR2 sequences are LNHNV and YYDKDF (reference sequence). CDR3 length: 14 residues. CDR3 nucleotides: TGTGCCACCAGCAGCCTCGGACCGGGCTACGAGCAGTACTTC. Its translation is CATSSLGPGYEQYF.

The gene calls are TRBV7-8 and TRBJ1-1; D is uncertain. CDR1 is SGHVS and CDR2 is FQNEAQ in the germline V gene. This CDR3 comprises 13 residues. V lost 2 bases to trimming and J lost 0 bases, with 4 bases between them. The chain's CDR3 is CASSLRLNTEAFF. CDR3 sequence (DNA): TGTGCCAGCAGCTTACGGCTGAACACTGAAGCTTTCTTT.

The gene calls are TRBV30 and TRBJ2-5, with D unresolved. Per the germline V gene, CDR1 is GTSNPN and CDR2 is SVGIG (reference sequence). This CDR3 has 13 residues. V lost 0 bases, J lost 2 bases, and 7 bases lay in between. In nucleotides, the CDR3 is TGTGCCTGGAGTGTAGGTGGGCAAGAGACCCAGTACTTC. Protein product: CAWSVGGQETQYF.

The chain employs TRBV5-4 and TRBJ1-5, with D possibly being TRBD1 (5 bases). Germline V gene lookup returns CDR1 SGHNT and CDR2 YYREEE (reference sequence). The V end was cut by 4 bases, the J end by 4 bases, with 15 bases between. CDR3 length equals 15 residues. The CDR3 is CASSLGTASNQPQHF. CDR3 in DNA: TGTGCCAGCAGCCTCGGGACCGCTTCTAATCAGCCCCAGCATTTT.

The chain has TRBV27 and TRBJ1-1; 9 bases align to TRBD1. The CDR3 is 16 amino acids. With 6 bases clipped from V and 3 bases from J, the junction kept 11 bases outside the gene matches. CDR1 is MNHEY and CDR2 is SMNVEV in the germline V gene (reference sequence). The CDR3: CASSLDRGRGYTEAFF. The CDR3 bases are TGTGCCAGCAGCTTGGACAGGGGTCGGGGTTACACTGAAGCTTTCTTT.

The chain carries TRBV18 and TRBJ2-7; 9 bases agree with TRBD1. Germline assignment: CDR1 KGHSH and CDR2 LQKENI. Losses at the gene ends were 2 bases for V and 4 bases for J; bases not matched to a gene: 6. This CDR3 has 15 residues. The CDR3 protein is CASSPLTGGGYEQYF. CDR3 nucleotide sequence: TGTGCCAGCTCACCATTGACAGGGGGAGGGTACGAGCAGTACTTC.

This clone was detected once. This rearrangement joins TRBV18 to TRBJ2-2; 8 nucleotides align to TRBD1. The germline V gene encodes CDR1 KGHSH and CDR2 LQKENI. CDR3 size: 15 residues. V lost 4 bases, J lost 1 base, and 2 bases stayed unmatched. This CDR3 is CASSLDRGNTGELFF. The CDR3 nucleotides read TGTGCCAGCTCACTCGACAGGGGGAACACCGGGGAGCTGTTTTTT.

The rearrangement links TRBV19 to TRBJ2-3; either TRBD1 or TRBD2 may supply D (6 bases each). The germline V gene has CDR1 LNHDA and CDR2 SQIVND (reference sequence). CDR3 length: 14 amino acids. Trimming stripped 3 bases from V and 2 bases from J, with 9 bases between. CDR3 amino acids: CASSIGGLTDTQYF. CDR3 bases: TGTGCCAGTAGTATCGGGGGCCTCACAGATACGCAGTATTTT.

The chain is built from TRBV18 and TRBJ1-2; weak D call: TRBD1 (5 bases). This CDR3 has 18 residues. Germline V gene sequence: CDR1 KGHSH, CDR2 LQKENI. V shed 3 bases and J shed 1 base, with 21 bases lying between them. This CDR3 is CASSPLWGGTEYNYGYTF. CDR3 nucleotide sequence: TGTGCCAGCTCACCGCTTTGGGGAGGGACGGAGTATAACTATGGCTACACCTTC.

In this sample, this clone turned up once. CDR3 DNA sequence: TGCGCCAGCAGCTTGACCGGGACAGGTAACATTCAGTACTTC. Protein: CASSLTGTGNIQYF. The V gene is TRBV5-1, the J gene TRBJ2-4; the match to TRBD1 covers 8 bases. The germline CDR1 and CDR2 sequences are SGHRS and YFSETQ. The J segment lost 7 bases and the V segment lost 1 base, leaving 4 bases of the junction unmatched. The CDR3 length is 14 residues.

The chain combines TRBV5-4 with TRBJ2-7; D ambiguous. CDR1 and CDR2 (germline): SGHNT, YYREEE (reference sequence). V was trimmed by 4 bases and J by 4 bases, leaving 9 bases between them. This CDR3 region has 12 residues. CDR3 nucleotide sequence: TGTGCCAGCAGCACTTCCGGGTACGAGCAGTACTTC. Translating it yields CASSTSGYEQYF.